The clone carrying this T cell receptor (beta chain) was recorded at least ten times. Antigen specificity is unknown. The V gene lost 0 bases and the J gene lost 3 bases, with 12 bases spanning the gap. The CDR3 sequence is 15 residues long. The germline V gene has CDR1 LNHNV and CDR2 YYDKDF (reference sequence). The data derive from a study of T-cell reconstitution after alpha-beta-depleted transplantation in children. Unique molecular identifiers were built into the TCRbeta library. TCRdb re-called the PCR reads through MiXCR, storing one row per CDR3 protein. This table holds over 200,000 distinct CDR3 sequences, around a sixth found once. Overall study results and limits: Expanded graft clones numbering several hundred reportedly gave rise to alpha-beta T cells about two months after transplant.

The sample was PBMCs, mostly from graft donor cells, taken 360 days after TCRalphabeta/CD19-depleted stem cell transplant. This chain uses TRBV15 with TRBJ2-7; tentatively, D is TRBD1 (6 bases). This sequence originates from a male patient between 2 and 9 years old who had a stem cell transplant for acute lymphoblastic leukemia, so the T cells may come from the graft donor. The CDR3 DNA follows: TGTGCCACCAGCAGAGACTGGGGGCTAGACTACGAGCAGTACTTC. Protein product: CATSRDWGLDYEQYF.